This T cell receptor beta chain derives from a study of CD8+CD57+ T cells in acquired aplastic anemia. Study details: Sorted CD4+ and CD8+ cells yielded DNA averaging around 3.2 ug.

Study-wide results and limits: Sharing between patients and controls was observed for around 27 CD8+ CDR3 sequences. A significant difference in CD8+ Simpson's diversity between patients and controls was not found.

TCR beta VDJ and CDR3 profiles were obtained from a genomic DNA template. TCRdb ran MiXCR on the reads and lists one entry per CDR3 protein. The sample has about 190,000 distinct CDR3 sequences; less than 65% are singletons. V was pared by 3 bases and J by 4 bases, with 10 bases between. This CDR3 spans 12 amino acids. Germline CDR1 and CDR2: DFQATT and SNEGSKA (reference sequence). Comments on this clonotype: Its antigen is not identified.

Specimen: sorted CD4+, CD8+, or CD8+CD57+ T cells (not recorded which) from PBMCs. The sequence was collected from a human donor with severe aplastic anemia or a healthy control (not recorded which). J is TRBJ2-7 and V is TRBV20-1; TRBD1 might be the D (6 bases). In DNA form, the CDR3 reads TGCAGTGCTAGGGCAGGGGAGTACGAGCAGTACTTC. Its translation: CSARAGEYEQYF.